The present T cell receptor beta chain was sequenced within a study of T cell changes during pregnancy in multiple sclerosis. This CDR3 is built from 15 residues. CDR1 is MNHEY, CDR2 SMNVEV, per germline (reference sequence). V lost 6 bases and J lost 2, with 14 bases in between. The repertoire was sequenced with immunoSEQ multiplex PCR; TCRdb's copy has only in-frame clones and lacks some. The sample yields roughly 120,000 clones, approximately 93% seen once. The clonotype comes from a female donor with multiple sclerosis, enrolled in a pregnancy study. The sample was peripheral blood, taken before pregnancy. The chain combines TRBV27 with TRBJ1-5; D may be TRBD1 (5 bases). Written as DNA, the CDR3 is TGTGCCAGCAGCCTCTATAAAGGGGGCAATCAGCCCCAGCATTTT. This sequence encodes CASSLYKGGNQPQHF.